The clone carrying this T cell receptor beta chain was counted many times. What it recognizes is unknown. The CDR3 is 12 residues long. The ends were cut back, 4 bases at V and 0 bases at J, with 5 bases in the middle. The V gene's germline CDR1 is SQVTM and CDR2 ANQGSEA. Whenever a sample was processed, at least 6.5 million PBMCs were isolated. The data stem from a study of blood T cells in healthy people across ages. Looking at the study overall: About one barcoded beta molecule per two T cells was the capture yield of template switching. Overall study results and limits: Both higher diversity and more naive CD4+ cells marked long-lived donors when set against aged donors.

Then a second PCR, running roughly 7 to 11 cycles, was carried out with a sample-barcoded 5' primer and a J-beta primer mix. Researchers report that a template-switch adaptor with 12 random nucleotides tagged each cDNA molecule. TCRdb independently ran MiXCR on the 5' RACE reads; one entry per CDR3 protein. The profile shows about 650,000 distinct CDR3 sequences, approximately 30% of them singletons. Sequencing was done on a sample of blood. The chain recombines TRBV29-1 with TRBJ2-3; no definite D call. This clonotype was obtained from a woman older than 75 in good health. DNA of the CDR3: TGCAGCGTTGCCGGGAGCACAGATACGCAGTATTTT. Translated: CSVAGSTDTQYF.